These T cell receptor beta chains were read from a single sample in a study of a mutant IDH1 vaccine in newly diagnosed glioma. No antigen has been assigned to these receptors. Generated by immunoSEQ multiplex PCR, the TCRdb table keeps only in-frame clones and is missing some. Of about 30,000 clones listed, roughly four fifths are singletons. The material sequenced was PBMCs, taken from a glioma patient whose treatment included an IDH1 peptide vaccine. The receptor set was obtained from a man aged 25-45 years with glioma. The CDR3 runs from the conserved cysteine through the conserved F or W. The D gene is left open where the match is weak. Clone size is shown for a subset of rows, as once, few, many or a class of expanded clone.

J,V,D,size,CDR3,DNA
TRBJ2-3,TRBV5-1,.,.,CASGPGTDTQYF,TGCGCCAGCGGGCCTGGCACAGATACGCAGTATTTT
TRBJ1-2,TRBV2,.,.,CASRVDGPYGYTF,TGTGCCAGCAGAGTAGACGGACCCTATGGCTACACCTTC
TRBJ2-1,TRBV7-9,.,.,CASSGLLATNEQFF,TGTGCCAGCAGCGGACTATTGGCAACCAATGAGCAGTTCTTC
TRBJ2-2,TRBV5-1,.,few,CASSLEGGDTGELFF,TGCGCCAGCAGCTTGGAAGGCGGGGACACCGGGGAGCTGTTTTTT
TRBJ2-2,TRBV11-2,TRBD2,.,CASSSSPSGSSGELFF,TGTGCCAGCAGCTCCTCCCCTAGCGGGAGTTCCGGGGAGCTGTTTTTT
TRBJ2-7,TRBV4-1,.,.,CASSGGYSYEQYF,TGCGCCAGCAGCGGGGGCTACTCCTACGAGCAGTACTTC
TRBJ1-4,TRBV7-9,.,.,CASSLAQEANEKLFF,TGTGCCAGCAGCTTAGCCCAGGAAGCTAATGAAAAACTGTTTTTT
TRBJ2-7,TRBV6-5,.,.,CASSYGPSYEQYF,TGTGCCAGCAGTTACGGTCCGTCCTACGAGCAGTACTTC
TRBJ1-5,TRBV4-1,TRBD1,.,CASRGTGFNQPQHF,TGCGCCAGCAGAGGGACAGGTTTTAATCAGCCCCAGCATTTT
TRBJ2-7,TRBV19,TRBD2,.,CASSSASGSMYEQYF,TGTGCCAGTAGCTCAGCTAGCGGCAGTATGTACGAGCAGTACTTC
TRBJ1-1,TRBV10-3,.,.,CAIRGADTEAFF,TGTGCCATCAGGGGCGCTGACACTGAAGCTTTCTTT
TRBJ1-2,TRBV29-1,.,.,CSDHSSRGNYGYTF,TGCAGCGATCACTCTTCCAGGGGAAACTATGGCTACACCTTC
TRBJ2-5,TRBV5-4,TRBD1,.,CASSEPGQVGQETQYF,TGTGCCAGCAGCGAGCCGGGACAGGTCGGGCAAGAGACCCAGTACTTC
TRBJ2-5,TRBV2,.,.,CASGASTDLETQYF,TGTGCCAGCGGGGCTAGCACGGACCTAGAGACCCAGTACTTC
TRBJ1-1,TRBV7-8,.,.,CASSAGSNAEAFF,TGTGCCAGCAGCGCCGGGTCTAACGCTGAAGCTTTCTTT
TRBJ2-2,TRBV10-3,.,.,CAIRSGTTNTGELFF,TGTGCCATCAGATCCGGGACCACAAACACCGGGGAGCTGTTTTTT
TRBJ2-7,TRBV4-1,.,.,CASSHVEAVPRDEQYF,TGCGCCAGCAGCCACGTAGAGGCGGTTCCCCGGGACGAGCAGTACTTC
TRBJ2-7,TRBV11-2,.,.,CASSSRMVQQGMYEQYF,TGTGCCAGCAGCTCGCGGATGGTTCAACAGGGTATGTACGAGCAGTACTTC
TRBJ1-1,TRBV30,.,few,CAWNAGKHTEAFF,TGTGCCTGGAACGCCGGGAAACACACTGAAGCTTTCTTT
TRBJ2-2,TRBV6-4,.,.,CASTPGTNTGELFF,TGTGCCAGCACCCCCGGGACAAACACCGGGGAGCTGTTTTTT
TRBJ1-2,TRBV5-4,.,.,CASSRGPDYGYTF,TGTGCCAGCAGCAGGGGTCCAGACTATGGCTACACCTTC
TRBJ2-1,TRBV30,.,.,CAWSAKDSPYNEQFF,TGTGCCTGGAGCGCCAAAGACAGCCCCTACAATGAGCAGTTCTTC
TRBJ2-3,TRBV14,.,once,CASSHGVIGTDTQYF,TGTGCCAGCAGCCACGGGGTTATTGGCACAGATACGCAGTATTTT
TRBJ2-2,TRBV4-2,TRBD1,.,CASSRVQGGAGELFF,TGTGCCAGCAGCCGGGTACAGGGGGGAGCCGGGGAGCTGTTTTTT
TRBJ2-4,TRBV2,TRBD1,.,CASSLGQGDIQYF,TGTGCCAGCAGCCTAGGACAGGGGGACATTCAGTACTTC
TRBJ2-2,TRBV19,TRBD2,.,CASSSTSGTGELFF,TGTGCCAGTAGTTCCACTAGCGGGACCGGGGAGCTGTTTTTT
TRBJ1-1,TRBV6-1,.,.,CASSLGIPSTEAFF,TGTGCCAGCAGTCTGGGGATACCGAGCACTGAAGCTTTCTTT
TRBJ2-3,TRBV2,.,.,CASSEQISVTDTQYF,TGTGCCAGCAGTGAACAGATTAGCGTCACAGATACGCAGTATTTT
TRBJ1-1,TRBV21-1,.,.,CASSKGRRANTEAFF,TGTGCCAGCAGCAAAGGACGGCGGGCGAACACTGAAGCTTTCTTT
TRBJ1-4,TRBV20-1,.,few,CSAREGGKLFF,TGCAGTGCTAGGGAGGGTGGAAAACTGTTTTTT
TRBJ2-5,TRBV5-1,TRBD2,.,CASSLSGGGETQYF,TGCGCCAGCAGCTTGTCGGGGGGAGGGGAGACCCAGTACTTC
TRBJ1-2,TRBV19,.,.,CASSPGLGGYTF,TGTGCCAGTAGTCCCGGACTGGGCGGCTACACCTTC
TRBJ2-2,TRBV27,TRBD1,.,CASSPTGAGELFF,TGTGCCAGCAGTCCGACAGGGGCCGGGGAGCTGTTTTTT
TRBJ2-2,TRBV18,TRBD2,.,CASSPSGITGELFF,TGTGCCAGCTCACCGAGCGGGATCACCGGGGAGCTGTTTTTT
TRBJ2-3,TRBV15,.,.,CATSRDLASYTDTQYF,TGTGCCACCAGCAGAGATCTGGCATCATACACAGATACGCAGTATTTT
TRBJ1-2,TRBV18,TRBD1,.,CASSPDRTYGYTF,TGTGCCAGCTCCCCGGACAGGACCTATGGCTACACCTTC
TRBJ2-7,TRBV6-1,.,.,CASSAGTASSYEQYF,TGTGCCAGCAGTGCGGGGACTGCCAGCTCCTACGAGCAGTACTTC
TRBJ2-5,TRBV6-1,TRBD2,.,CASSESKGSSGNQETQYF,TGTGCCAGCAGTGAAAGTAAGGGGTCTAGCGGCAACCAAGAGACCCAGTACTTC
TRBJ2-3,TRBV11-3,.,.,CASSPQYTDTDTQYF,TGTGCCAGCAGCCCACAGTATACTGACACAGATACGCAGTATTTT
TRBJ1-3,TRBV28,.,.,CASSPGGTGNTIYF,TGTGCCAGCAGCCCCGGGGGGACCGGAAACACCATATATTTT
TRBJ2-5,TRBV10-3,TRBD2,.,CAISGGLAGSGETQYF,TGTGCCATCAGTGGGGGACTAGCGGGCTCTGGGGAGACCCAGTACTTC
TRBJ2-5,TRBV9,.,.,CASSGTAQETQYF,TGTGCCAGCAGCGGGACAGCCCAAGAGACTCAGTACTTC
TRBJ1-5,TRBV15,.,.,CATDQGSNQPQHF,TGTGCCACCGACCAGGGTAGCAATCAGCCCCAGCATTTT
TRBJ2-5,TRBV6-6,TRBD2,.,CASSQGDTLAGETQYF,TGTGCCAGCAGCCAAGGGGACACTCTAGCGGGAGAGACCCAGTACTTC
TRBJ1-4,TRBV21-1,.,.,CASRPGQANEKLFF,TGTGCCAGCAGGCCGGGACAGGCTAATGAAAAACTGTTTTTT
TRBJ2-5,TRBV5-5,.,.,CASSLLQGMVETQYF,TGTGCCAGCAGCCTCCTACAGGGTATGGTGGAGACCCAGTACTTC